One and the same sample provided the 27 T cell receptor beta chains below, sequenced in a study of OX40 agonist ivuxolimab in advanced cancers. Generated by immunoSEQ multiplex PCR, the TCRdb table keeps only in-frame clones and is missing some. Of roughly 87,000 clones listed, about 92% were seen once; the top ten hold about 8.6%. Source: CD4+ or CD8+ T cells sorted from blood, taken in a trial of the OX40 agonist ivuxolimab. The receptors shown here come from an adult with an advanced solid tumor such as melanoma, head and neck, liver or kidney cancer.

The chain carries TRBV6-5 and TRBJ1-1, with unresolved D. The CDR3 loop spans 13 amino acids. V lost 5 bases and J lost 1, with 8 bases in between. Germline V gives CDR1 MNHEY, CDR2 SVGAGI. The CDR3 coding sequence is TGTGCCAGCAGTCTACCAGGGAACACTGAAGCTTTCTTT. Translation: CASSLPGNTEAFF.

V usage is TRBV4-1 and J usage is TRBJ2-2; 11 nucleotides line up with TRBD2. This CDR3 spans 17 amino acids. V was clipped by 2 bases and J by 1 base; unmatched bases: 3. CDR1 is MGHRA and CDR2 is YSYEKL in the germline V gene. This CDR3 reads CASSQWGTSGNTGELFF. The CDR3 DNA sequence: TGCGCCAGCAGCCAATGGGGGACTAGCGGGAACACCGGGGAGCTGTTTTTT.

The chain uses TRBV5-1 and TRBJ2-5, with D unclear. Between the trimmed V and J ends, which lost 0 bases and 1 base, there was a span of 13 bases. CDR3 length equals 16 residues. Germline V gene lookup returns CDR1 SGHRS and CDR2 YFSETQ. As DNA, the CDR3 is TGCGCCAGCAGCTTGGCAAAGTCGGAGCCCCAAGAGACCCAGTACTTC. Protein product: CASSLAKSEPQETQYF.

The gene calls are TRBV27 and TRBJ2-7, with a weak D call TRBD1 (6 bases). The CDR3 sequence is 14 residues long. Trimming removed 6 bases from V and 0 bases from J, with 12 bases in between. The germline gives CDR1 MNHEY, CDR2 SMNVEV (reference sequence). The CDR3, as DNA: TGTGCCAGCAGATCCGGGACATACTCCTACGAGCAGTACTTC. It encodes CASRSGTYSYEQYF.

As concerns this clone: Other nucleotide sequences from this sample produce the same CDR3. The V call is TRBV6-5, the J call TRBJ1-4; D call uncertain. From germline, CDR1 is MNHEY and CDR2 SVGAGI. The CDR3 is 14 residues long. Deletions cut 1 base from V and 6 bases from J, with 9 bases between. Here the CDR3 reads CASSYFNGDEKLFF. The DNA for the CDR3 is TGTGCCAGCAGTTACTTCAACGGCGATGAAAAACTGTTTTTT.

The chain joins TRBV15 to TRBJ2-1; perhaps TRBD2 as D (6 bases). With 0 bases removed from V and 4 bases from J, the gap between germline ends came to 13 bases. Germline V gives CDR1 LNHNV, CDR2 YYDKDF (reference sequence). The CDR3 extends over 16 amino acids. CDR3 region: CATSREGGPPYNEQFF. CDR3 nucleotides: TGTGCCACCAGCAGAGAGGGAGGACCTCCTTACAATGAGCAGTTCTTC.

The table lists this clone with a count of one. The rearrangement joins TRBV5-6 to TRBJ2-1, with 13 bases lining up with TRBD2. The germline gives CDR1 SGHDT, CDR2 YYEEEE. CDR3 size: 16 residues. The V segment lost 2 bases and the J segment 3 bases; nucleotides outside the gene matches: 2. The CDR3 loop reads CASSFGTSGVYNEQFF. CDR3 nucleotides: TGTGCCAGCAGCTTCGGGACTAGCGGGGTCTACAATGAGCAGTTCTTC. The full variable domain, rest sourced from reference TRBV5-6 and TRBJ2-1, is DAGVTQSPTHLIKTRGQQVTLRCSPKSGHDTVSWYQQALGQGPQFIFQYYEEEERQRGNFPDRFSGHQFPNYSSELNVNALLLGDSALYLCASSFGTSGVYNEQFFGPGTRLTVL.

The gene calls are TRBV5-1 and TRBJ1-6; D not resolved. The CDR3 consists of 16 residues. The V gene's germline CDR1 is SGHRS and CDR2 YFSETQ. Trimming pared 0 bases from V and 7 bases from J, leaving 14 bases between. For the CDR3, the DNA is TGCGCCAGCAGCTTGGACTCCGGACCGGGCAATTCACCCCTCCACTTT. Translation gives CASSLDSGPGNSPLHF.

The chain couples TRBV7-9 to TRBJ2-7; 9 bases align to TRBD1. The CDR3 consists of 15 residues. The germline V gene encodes CDR1 SEHNR and CDR2 FQNEAQ (reference sequence). After removal of 2 bases from V and 3 bases from J, the junction contained 5 bases not matched to a gene. In nucleotides, the CDR3 is TGTGCCAGCAGCTTACGAGCGGACAGGGGCTACGAGCAGTACTTC. Protein: CASSLRADRGYEQYF. Combining the CDR3 with reference TRBV7-9 and TRBJ2-7 gives the whole variable domain DTGVSQNPRHKITKRGQNVTFRCDPISEHNRLYWYRQTLGQGPEFLTYFQNEAQLEKSRLLSDRFSAERPKGSFSTLEIQRTEQGDSAMYLCASSLRADRGYEQYFGPGTRLTVT.

The V call is TRBV7-9, the J call TRBJ1-2; D is unclear. V was cut by 5 bases and J by 3 bases, with 13 bases left in between. The CDR3 is 14 amino acids. CDR1 and CDR2 (germline): SEHNR, FQNEAQ (reference sequence). The CDR3 loop is CASSQIGLHYGYTF. In DNA, the CDR3 is TGTGCCAGCAGCCAGATCGGGTTGCACTATGGCTACACCTTC.

The chain combines TRBV4-3 with TRBJ2-7, with 7 bases that match TRBD1. Germline V lookup: CDR1 LGHNA, CDR2 YSLEER. V lost 4 bases to trimming and J lost 3 bases; unmatched junction nucleotides: 9. The CDR3 consists of 15 residues. The CDR3 protein is CASSPTGSPFYEQYF. CDR3 DNA: TGCGCCAGCAGCCCGACAGGGAGCCCGTTCTACGAGCAGTACTTC.

This chain joins TRBV5-1 and TRBJ2-3; the D call may be TRBD1 or TRBD2 (5 bases each). The CDR3 extends over 19 amino acids. From germline, CDR1 is SGHRS and CDR2 YFSETQ. V gave up 4 bases and J gave up 8 bases, with 32 bases separating them. The CDR3 spells CASSLVGVPLPPDGGTQYF. The CDR3 DNA reads TGCGCCAGCAGCCTGGTGGGGGTCCCACTCCCCCCGGACGGTGGTACGCAGTATTTT.

V usage is TRBV7-9 and J usage is TRBJ1-2; D ambiguous. Germline V CDR1 and CDR2: SEHNR, FQNEAQ (reference sequence). The CDR3 spans 13 residues. V lost 1 base, J lost 8 bases, and 11 bases lay in between. The CDR3 protein is CASSLGGPPGYTF. The CDR3 DNA follows: TGTGCCAGCAGCTTAGGCGGCCCCCCGGGCTACACCTTC.

The genes are TRBV11-1 and TRBJ1-2, with 7 nucleotides matching TRBD1. From germline, CDR1 is SGHAT and CDR2 FQDESV (reference sequence). Trimming removed 5 bases from V and 5 bases from J; junction bases left unmatched: 14. The CDR3 runs to 16 residues. The CDR3: CASSLSGTAFPYGYTF. CDR3 DNA sequence: TGTGCCAGCAGCCTCTCCGGGACAGCCTTCCCTTATGGCTACACCTTC.

This clone was seen once. V is TRBV7-6 and J is TRBJ2-7; the D is unclear. This CDR3 is built from 14 residues. CDR1 and CDR2 from the germline V gene are SGHVS and FNYEAQ. The germline V and J ends were trimmed by 1 base and 1 base, with 8 bases remaining between them. CDR3 region: CASSLVADSYEQYF. Written as DNA, the CDR3 is TGTGCCAGCAGCTTAGTCGCGGATTCCTACGAGCAGTACTTC.

Concerning this clone: No conserved phenylalanine or tryptophan is present at the end of the CDR3, so a read error is the likely explanation. No DNA is shown, since the ends of the CDR3 on it are uncertain; the CDR3 is the one TCRdb lists. The chain recombines TRBV4-1 with TRBJ2-7; the listed D gene, TRBD2, was not tested against the DNA. Germline lookup yields CDR1 MGHRA and CDR2 YSYEKL. The CDR3 is 9 residues long, ends included. This CDR3 is CASSQVDRG.

The V call is TRBV7-9, the J call TRBJ2-3; 9 bases agree with TRBD1. The CDR3 runs to 14 residues. The germline CDR1 and CDR2 sequences are SEHNR and FQNEAQ (reference sequence). V lost 0 bases to trimming and J lost 6 bases; unmatched junction nucleotides: 1. As DNA, the CDR3 is TGTGCCAGCAGCTTAGCACAGGGGGCGGATACGCAGTATTTT. As protein: CASSLAQGADTQYF.

The chain couples TRBV13 to TRBJ2-2, with unresolved D. Trimming left V 5 bases short and J 1 base short, with 14 bases between. The CDR3 has 16 amino acids. CDR1 and CDR2 (germline): PRHDT, FYEKMQ (reference sequence). The CDR3: CASSPPHPGNTGELFF. CDR3 sequence (DNA): TGTGCCAGCAGCCCCCCCCACCCAGGGAACACCGGGGAGCTGTTTTTT.

The chain couples TRBV19 to TRBJ1-1; 7 positions agree with TRBD1. The V gene's germline CDR1 is LNHDA and CDR2 SQIVND (reference sequence). Trimming removed 2 bases from V and 3 bases from J; junction bases left unmatched: 9. This CDR3 has 16 amino acids. The CDR3 DNA reads TGTGCCAGTAGTATATCAGGGGGTTTGGGGGACACTGAAGCTTTCTTT. It specifies CASSISGGLGDTEAFF.

This chain uses TRBV19 with TRBJ1-2; 10 bases fit TRBD1. V shed 4 bases and J 5 bases; nucleotides not matched to a gene: 4. Germline lookup yields CDR1 LNHDA and CDR2 SQIVND (reference sequence). The CDR3 runs to 14 residues. The CDR3 is CASSKDRGVYGYTF. For the CDR3, the DNA is TGTGCCAGTAGTAAGGACAGGGGGGTTTATGGCTACACCTTC.

This chain joins TRBV6-6 and TRBJ1-2, with a weak D call TRBD1 (5 bases). Germline V gene data show CDR1 as MNHNY and CDR2 as SVGAGI (reference sequence). The V end lost 2 bases, the J end lost 4 bases, and 8 bases lay between the germline ends. The CDR3 is 13 residues long. The CDR3 DNA reads as TGTGCCAGCAGTTACCAGGGCCCCTATGGCTACACCTTC. Protein: CASSYQGPYGYTF.

This clone was observed a single time. The chain couples TRBV7-9 to TRBJ2-7, with D possibly TRBD2 on 5 matching bases. Trimming took 6 bases from V and 7 from J, leaving 16 bases between them. CDR3 length equals 13 residues. Germline CDR1 SEHNR, CDR2 FQNEAQ (reference sequence). The CDR3 region has the DNA TGTGCCAGCAGTCCGCCCCGGGGTTTTGAGCAGTACTTC. Its translation: CASSPPRGFEQYF.

V gene TRBV7-9 combines with J gene TRBJ1-4, with unresolved D. The V and J ends lost 4 bases and 3 bases respectively, with 9 bases between them. The CDR3 covers 14 residues. The germline gives CDR1 SEHNR, CDR2 FQNEAQ (reference sequence). The CDR3 region is CASSSIRANEKLFF. The CDR3 DNA reads TGTGCCAGCAGCTCAATAAGGGCTAATGAAAAACTGTTTTTT.

The rearrangement links TRBV7-8 to TRBJ2-1; 9 bases match TRBD1. The CDR3 loop spans 15 amino acids. V was pared by 6 bases and J by 6 bases, with 9 bases of the junction left unmatched. Germline assignment: CDR1 SGHVS and CDR2 FQNEAQ. The CDR3 protein is CASRRGQGPVNEQFF. CDR3 in DNA: TGTGCCAGCAGGAGAGGACAGGGGCCAGTCAATGAGCAGTTCTTC.

The chain has TRBV4-3 and TRBJ2-1, with TRBD1 matching 8 bases. The CDR3 totals 15 residues. V lost 0 bases, J lost 3 bases, and 1 base stayed unmatched. Germline V gives CDR1 LGHNA, CDR2 YSLEER. The DNA of the CDR3 is TGCGCCAGCAGCCAAGATGGGACAGGCTACAATGAGCAGTTCTTC. It is translated as CASSQDGTGYNEQFF.

V is TRBV5-6 and J is TRBJ2-7; D not certain. The CDR3 consists of 12 residues. The germline V gene encodes CDR1 SGHDT and CDR2 YYEEEE. V lost 3 bases to trimming and J lost 5 bases, with 9 bases between them. The CDR3 nucleotides read TGTGCCAGCAGCTGGTTTTCAAACGAGCAGTACTTC. Translating it yields CASSWFSNEQYF.

The V call is TRBV4-2, the J call TRBJ1-1; D not certain. Germline V gives CDR1 LGHNA, CDR2 YNFKEQ. Between the trimmed V and J ends, which lost 1 base and 6 bases, there was a span of 12 bases. The CDR3 contains 14 residues. The CDR3 DNA reads as TGTGCCAGCAGCCAAGTTGCTGGTTACCCTGAAGCTTTCTTT. This gives the protein CASSQVAGYPEAFF.